A single TCR beta chain is shown here with its context. The antigen is not known. TCRdb redid the calling of the reads with MiXCR, one entry per CDR3 protein. The sample lists hundreds of thousands of distinct CDR3 sequences, approximately 24% seen once, with around 8% in the top ten. The data originate from a study of T cell repertoires in cytomegalovirus infection. The study, taken as a whole, reports: Cumulative public TCR beta family frequency identified CMV carriers with the relevant HLA.

The CDR3 sequence is 14 residues long. After removal of 6 bases from V and 3 bases from J, the junction contained 8 bases not matched to a gene. The germline V gene encodes CDR1 LNHNV and CDR2 YYDKDF (reference sequence). The material sequenced was CD8+ T cells from PBMCs. This receptor was obtained from a human donor in good health (CMV status not recorded). Some clones in this sample may be carry-over from other donors' samples. J is TRBJ2-7 and V is TRBV15, with 7 bases aligning to TRBD1. The CDR3 spells CATSAGGEVYEQYV. The CDR3 region has the DNA TGTGCCACCAGTGCAGGGGGAGAGGTCTACGAGCAGTACGTC.